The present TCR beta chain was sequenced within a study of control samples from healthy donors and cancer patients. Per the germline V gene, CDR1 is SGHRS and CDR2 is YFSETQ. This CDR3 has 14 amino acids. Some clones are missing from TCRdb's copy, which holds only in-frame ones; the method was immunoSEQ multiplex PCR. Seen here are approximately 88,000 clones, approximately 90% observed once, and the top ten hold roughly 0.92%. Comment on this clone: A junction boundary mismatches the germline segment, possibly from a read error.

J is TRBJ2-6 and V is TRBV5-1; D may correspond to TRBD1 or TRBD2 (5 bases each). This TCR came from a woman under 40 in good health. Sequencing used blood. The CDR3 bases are TGCGCCAGCACCAAAAACACAGGCGAGGGACGACTACTGTTC. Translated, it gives CASTKNTGEGRLLF.